These 31 T cell receptor beta chains originate from one sample sequenced in a study of T cell responses to AZD1222 COVID-19 vaccine (dated by TCRdb to the early 2020s). Preparation of the library involved the immunoSEQ multiplex PCR assay. The table was pulled from immuneACCESS by TCRdb, which kept in-frame rearrangements only. Such tables lose some clones; where checked, under half of the loss comes from unresolved V genes, and the rest has no known cause. This sample has approximately 160,000 clones in its table, and approximately 88% of those were observed once. 2.2% of the sample is in the top ten clones. In the paper's terms, the time point label means: baseline before first vaccination. The sequencing used peripheral blood, collected on day 0 of AZD1222 vaccination. The receptors come from an adult in good health.

The sample holds one count of this clone. The V gene is TRBV6-6, the J gene TRBJ2-7; TRBD2 agrees at 7 bases. The V and J ends lost 7 bases and 4 bases, in that order; junction bases with no gene match: 13. Germline CDR1 reads MNHNY; CDR2 reads SVGAGI (reference sequence). The CDR3 length is 15 residues. CDR3 nucleotide sequence: TGTGCCAGCACCGACTCGGGCGGGAGTAGGTACGAGCAGTACTTC. It encodes CASTDSGGSRYEQYF.

The chain recombines TRBV7-3 with TRBJ1-1; D gene uncertain. V lost 1 base and J lost 1, with 7 bases in between. Germline V CDR1 and CDR2: SGHTA, FQGTGA. This CDR3 comprises 14 residues. The CDR3 spells CASSLIPGNTEAFF. Here the CDR3 DNA reads TGTGCCAGCAGCTTAATACCAGGGAACACTGAAGCTTTCTTT.

The chain employs TRBV19 and TRBJ2-1; no clear D gene. Trimming cost V 5 bases and J 0 bases, with 11 bases left between them. Per germline, CDR1 LNHDA and CDR2 SQIVND (reference sequence). This CDR3 region has 15 residues. The CDR3 sequence is CASSLGLSSYNEQFF. For the CDR3, the DNA is TGTGCCAGTAGTTTAGGGCTCAGCTCCTACAATGAGCAGTTCTTC.

The gene calls are TRBV30 and TRBJ1-5, with 9 bases lining up with TRBD1. V lost 5 bases to trimming and J lost 4 bases; unmatched junction nucleotides: 3. The CDR3 sequence is 13 residues long. Germline lookup yields CDR1 GTSNPN and CDR2 SVGIG (reference sequence). The CDR3 region is CAWGDRGNQPQHF. The CDR3, as DNA: TGTGCCTGGGGAGACAGGGGGAATCAGCCCCAGCATTTT.

Concerning this clone itself: The same CDR3 also results from other DNA sequences found in this sample. CDR3 DNA sequence: TGTGCCAGCAGCTTATCAGGCAGCTCCTACAATGAGCAGTTCTTC. Protein product: CASSLSGSSYNEQFF. The chain combines TRBV7-3 with TRBJ2-1; D unclear. Trimming removed 2 bases at V and 0 bases at J, with 8 bases between. Germline-derived CDR1 and CDR2 are SGHTA and FQGTGA. The CDR3 has 15 residues.

The V gene is TRBV19, the J gene TRBJ2-1, with D perhaps TRBD1 (6 bases). The V gene lost 5 bases and the J gene lost 0 bases, with 11 bases spanning the gap. Germline CDR1 and CDR2: LNHDA and SQIVND (reference sequence). The CDR3 is 15 residues long. This CDR3 reads CASSHDRSSYNEQFF. The CDR3 DNA reads as TGTGCCAGTAGTCACGACAGGAGCTCCTACAATGAGCAGTTCTTC.

The V call is TRBV11-1, the J call TRBJ1-1, with D hard to call. From germline, CDR1 is SGHAT and CDR2 FQDESV (reference sequence). CDR3 length: 14 residues. With 5 bases removed from V and 4 bases from J, the gap between germline ends came to 14 bases. The CDR3 DNA reads as TGTGCCAGCAGCCCGGTACCCGGCGGCACTGAAGCTTTCTTT. Its translation is CASSPVPGGTEAFF.

V and J are TRBV5-1 and TRBJ2-1, with a weak D call TRBD1 (6 bases). CDR3 length equals 16 residues. V was pared by 4 bases and J by 0 bases, with 14 bases between. CDR1 SGHRS and CDR2 YFSETQ come from the germline V gene. The CDR3 loop reads CASSPTGFGSYNEQFF. The CDR3 DNA reads as TGCGCCAGCAGCCCGACAGGATTCGGCTCCTACAATGAGCAGTTCTTC.

This clone was detected only a few times. This chain joins TRBV12-3 or TRBV12-4 and TRBJ2-2; D uncertain. Trimming shortened V by 5 bases and J by 7 bases, and 5 bases separated the two germline ends. There are 11 residues in the CDR3. CDR3: CASSRSGELFF. As DNA, the CDR3 is TGTGCCAGCAGTCGGAGCGGGGAGCTGTTTTTT.

This clone was counted a single time. The chain has TRBV6-5 and TRBJ1-1; 10 bases are a match to TRBD1. J was trimmed by 4 bases and V by 5 bases; bases with no gene match: 4. Germline CDR1 is MNHEY and CDR2 is SVGAGI. CDR3 length: 14 amino acids. CDR3 DNA sequence: TGTGCCAGCAGTCTGACAGGGGGCCCCACTGAAGCTTTCTTT. Protein: CASSLTGGPTEAFF.

V usage is TRBV28 and J usage is TRBJ2-7, with TRBD2 matching 11 bases. Germline values: CDR1 MDHEN, CDR2 SYDVKM. V was clipped by 4 bases and J by 4 bases; unmatched bases: 12. The CDR3 has 17 residues. The CDR3 coding sequence is TGTGCCAGCAGTTCACCGGTGGGGATAGCGGGAGGGTACGAGCAGTACTTC. This sequence encodes CASSSPVGIAGGYEQYF.

This clone was counted once. This chain connects TRBV6-2 or TRBV6-3 to TRBJ2-7; D remains ambiguous. The V gene lost 6 bases and the J gene lost 1 base, with 10 bases spanning the gap. The CDR3 loop spans 13 amino acids. Germline V lookup: CDR1 MNHEY, CDR2 SVGEGT. The DNA for the CDR3 is TGTGCCAGCAGCCGCGGTTCATCCTACGAGCAGTACTTC. This encodes CASSRGSSYEQYF.

The chain employs TRBV7-2 and TRBJ2-3; 14 bases agree with TRBD2. Germline V gene sequence: CDR1 SGHTA, CDR2 FQGNSA. The CDR3 sequence is 17 residues long. With V trimmed by 5 bases and J by 3 bases, 7 bases remained unmatched. The CDR3 DNA sequence: TGTGCCAGCAGCCCGGGACTAGCGGGAGTCCGGACAGATACGCAGTATTTT. Protein product: CASSPGLAGVRTDTQYF. Full variable domain (outside the CDR3, taken from reference TRBV7-2 and TRBJ2-3): GAGVSQSPSNKVTEKGKDVELRCDPISGHTALYWYRQSLGQGLEFLIYFQGNSAPDKSGLPSDRFSAERTGGSVSTLTIQRTQQEDSAVYLCASSPGLAGVRTDTQYFGPGTRLTVL.

This clone was found once. The V gene is TRBV12-3 or TRBV12-4, the J gene TRBJ1-2; tentative D call: TRBD1 (5 bases). This CDR3 region has 13 residues. Trimming removed 3 bases at V and 9 bases at J, with 14 bases between. CDR3 amino acids: CASSFGGGDRYTF. CDR3 nucleotide sequence: TGTGCCAGCAGTTTCGGGGGAGGGGATCGCTACACCTTC.

The chain couples TRBV7-3 to TRBJ2-1, with 13 bases fitting TRBD2. Germline V lookup: CDR1 SGHTA, CDR2 FQGTGA. This CDR3 region has 16 residues. V dropped 5 bases and J dropped 6; count of bases not matched to a gene: 7. CDR3 coding DNA: TGTGCCAGCAGCACTTGGACTAGCGGGAGAGGCAATGAGCAGTTCTTC. It codes for CASSTWTSGRGNEQFF.

The chain is built from TRBV5-4 and TRBJ2-1; 7 nucleotides match TRBD2. After removal of 4 bases from V and 8 bases from J, the junction contained 15 bases not matched to a gene. Germline V lookup: CDR1 SGHNT, CDR2 YYREEE (reference sequence). The CDR3 runs to 16 residues. CDR3 sequence: CASSPRRLARFDEQFF. CDR3 nucleotides: TGTGCCAGCAGCCCTAGGAGACTAGCAAGATTCGATGAGCAGTTCTTC.

The chain couples TRBV7-8 to TRBJ2-2, with 7 bases fitting TRBD2. V dropped 8 bases and J dropped 2; count of bases not matched to a gene: 5. Germline loops: CDR1 SGHVS, CDR2 FQNEAQ. The CDR3 spans 14 residues. CDR3 nucleotide sequence: TGTGCCAGCTCCCTAGCGGATAACACCGGGGAGCTGTTTTTT. Its protein is CASSLADNTGELFF.

The chain recombines TRBV28 with TRBJ1-2, with a possible D match to TRBD1 (6 bases). Trimming took 7 bases from V and 4 from J, leaving 16 bases between them. Germline CDR1 reads MDHEN; CDR2 reads SYDVKM. The CDR3 consists of 14 residues. Here the CDR3 DNA reads TGTGCCAGCACCCCTACGACGGGGGCCTATGGCTACACCTTC. Translation gives CASTPTTGAYGYTF.

This chain connects TRBV7-2 to TRBJ1-5; the match to TRBD1 covers 7 bases. Germline V gives CDR1 SGHTA, CDR2 FQGNSA. Losses at the gene ends were 6 bases for V and 5 bases for J; bases not matched to a gene: 13. CDR3 length equals 16 residues. The CDR3, as DNA: TGTGCCAGCAGGTCAAGTCTTACAGGGGTTGATCAGCCCCAGCATTTT. Protein sequence: CASRSSLTGVDQPQHF. Drawing the rest from reference TRBV7-2 and TRBJ1-5, the complete variable domain is GAGVSQSPSNKVTEKGKDVELRCDPISGHTALYWYRQSLGQGLEFLIYFQGNSAPDKSGLPSDRFSAERTGGSVSTLTIQRTQQEDSAVYLCASRSSLTGVDQPQHFGDGTRLSIL.

This clone occurred once. The V call is TRBV7-2, the J call TRBJ1-1; D call uncertain. This CDR3 contains 14 residues. Germline CDR1 is SGHTA and CDR2 is FQGNSA. Between the trimmed V and J ends, which lost 4 bases and 1 base, there was a span of 10 bases. CDR3 sequence: CASSSWSQNTEAFF. CDR3 bases: TGTGCCAGCAGCTCCTGGTCGCAGAACACTGAAGCTTTCTTT.

The V call is TRBV4-1, the J call TRBJ1-2, with D perhaps matching TRBD1 (6 bases). Trimming cost V 1 base and J 7 bases, with 19 bases left between them. This CDR3 has 16 amino acids. Germline V lookup: CDR1 MGHRA, CDR2 YSYEKL. CDR3 amino acids: CASSQADGGGAAGYTF. The CDR3 DNA follows: TGCGCCAGCAGCCAAGCCGACGGAGGGGGGGCGGCTGGCTACACCTTC.

The chain links TRBV27 to TRBJ2-3, with TRBD2 identical over 7 bases. Germline CDR1 reads MNHEY; CDR2 reads SMNVEV (reference sequence). Trimming cost V 6 bases and J 6 bases; bases outside gene matches: 15. The CDR3 has 16 amino acids. CDR3 loop: CASSPTRDYPRDTQYF. CDR3 sequence (DNA): TGTGCCAGCAGCCCTACCCGGGACTACCCACGGGATACGCAGTATTTT.

The chain is built from TRBV4-1 and TRBJ2-5, with a weak D call TRBD1 (6 bases). Between the trimmed V and J ends, which lost 4 bases and 2 bases, there was a span of 23 bases. Germline CDR1 MGHRA, CDR2 YSYEKL. The CDR3 covers 18 residues. The CDR3 DNA reads TGCGCCAGCAGCCCTTTGGGGATTGTTGTAGGACAGCAAGAGACCCAGTACTTC. It codes for CASSPLGIVVGQQETQYF.

This chain uses TRBV5-1 with TRBJ2-7; TRBD2 matches 11 bases. CDR3 size: 15 residues. After removal of 4 bases from V and 3 bases from J, the junction contained 6 bases not matched to a gene. Germline CDR1 SGHRS, CDR2 YFSETQ. CDR3 sequence: CASSPVGTSGYEQYF. The DNA of the CDR3 is TGCGCCAGCAGCCCCGTAGGGACTAGCGGCTACGAGCAGTACTTC.

The chain employs TRBV11-2 and TRBJ1-3; D gene ambiguous. The CDR3 totals 16 residues. V lost 6 bases, J lost 4 bases, and 19 bases lay in between. Germline CDR1 is SGHAT and CDR2 is FQNNGV. The CDR3 loop is CASSRAGAEVGNTIYF. CDR3 in DNA: TGTGCCAGCAGTCGTGCGGGAGCCGAAGTCGGAAACACCATATATTTT. The whole variable domain, remainder taken from reference TRBV11-2 and TRBJ1-3, is EAGVAQSPRYKIIEKRQSVAFWCNPISGHATLYWYQQILGQGPKLLIQFQNNGVVDDSQLPKDRFSAERLKGVDSTLKIQPAKLEDSAVYLCASSRAGAEVGNTIYFGEGSWLTVV.

This clone showed up just once. The chain has TRBV19 and TRBJ1-5, with D hard to call. The germline CDR1 and CDR2 sequences are LNHDA and SQIVND (reference sequence). The CDR3 has 16 residues. V dropped 4 bases and J dropped 4 bases, with 17 bases sitting between them. DNA for the CDR3: TGTGCCAGTAGTACAATTCGTAGTACGGAGAATCAGCCCCAGCATTTT. As protein: CASSTIRSTENQPQHF.

This chain joins TRBV29-1 and TRBJ1-2, with a weak D call TRBD1 (6 bases). The V end lost 0 bases, the J end lost 8 bases, and 19 bases lay between the germline ends. Per germline, CDR1 SQVTM and CDR2 ANQGSEA. There are 15 residues in the CDR3. The CDR3 loop is CSVEDHGRGKGGYTF. The CDR3 DNA reads as TGCAGCGTTGAAGATCATGGCAGGGGAAAAGGAGGCTACACCTTC.

The table lists this clone with a few counts. The chain has TRBV3-1 (or the pseudogene TRBV3-2) and TRBJ2-3; 12 positions match TRBD2. Germline V gives CDR1 LGHDT, CDR2 YNNKEL (reference sequence). This CDR3 region has 15 residues. V was clipped by 2 bases and J by 4 bases; unmatched bases: 1. The DNA of the CDR3 is TGTGCCAGCAGCCAACTAGCGGGAGGGCCAGATACGCAGTATTTT. It yields the protein CASSQLAGGPDTQYF.

This chain connects TRBV18 to TRBJ2-5; D may be TRBD1 or TRBD2 (5 bases each). Germline V gives CDR1 KGHSH, CDR2 LQKENI. The V gene lost 1 base and the J gene lost 6 bases, with 12 bases spanning the gap. CDR3 length equals 14 residues. CDR3 nucleotide sequence: TGTGCCAGCTCACCACTTGGGGGAGAGCAGACCCAGTACTTC. Encoded protein: CASSPLGGEQTQYF.

V gene TRBV19 combines with J gene TRBJ2-7, with a possible D match to TRBD1 (5 bases). Trimming shortened V by 2 bases and J by 6 bases, and 8 bases separated the two germline ends. CDR3 size: 12 residues. CDR1 and CDR2 from the germline V gene are LNHDA and SQIVND (reference sequence). CDR3 sequence: CASSIQGGEQYF. CDR3 bases: TGTGCCAGTAGTATACAGGGCGGCGAGCAGTACTTC.

V and J are TRBV11-3 and TRBJ1-3; the D gene is possibly TRBD1 (5 bases). The germline gives CDR1 SGHNT, CDR2 YENEEA. This CDR3 has 13 amino acids. V was clipped by 6 bases and J by 4 bases, with 10 bases between them. The CDR3 nucleotides are TGTGCCAGCAGTGGGACGTGGGGAAACACCATATATTTT. Protein product: CASSGTWGNTIYF.